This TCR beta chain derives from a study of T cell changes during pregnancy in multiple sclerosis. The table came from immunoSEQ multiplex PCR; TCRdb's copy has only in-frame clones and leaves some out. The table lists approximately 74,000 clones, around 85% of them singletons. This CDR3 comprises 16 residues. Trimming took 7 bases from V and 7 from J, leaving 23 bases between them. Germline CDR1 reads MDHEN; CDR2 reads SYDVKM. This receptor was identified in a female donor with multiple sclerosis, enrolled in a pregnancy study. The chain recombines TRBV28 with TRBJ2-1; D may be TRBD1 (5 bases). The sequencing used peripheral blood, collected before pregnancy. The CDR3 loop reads CASTFPEAGLANEQFF. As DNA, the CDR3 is TGTGCCAGCACCTTCCCCGAAGCAGGGCTTGCAAATGAGCAGTTCTTC.